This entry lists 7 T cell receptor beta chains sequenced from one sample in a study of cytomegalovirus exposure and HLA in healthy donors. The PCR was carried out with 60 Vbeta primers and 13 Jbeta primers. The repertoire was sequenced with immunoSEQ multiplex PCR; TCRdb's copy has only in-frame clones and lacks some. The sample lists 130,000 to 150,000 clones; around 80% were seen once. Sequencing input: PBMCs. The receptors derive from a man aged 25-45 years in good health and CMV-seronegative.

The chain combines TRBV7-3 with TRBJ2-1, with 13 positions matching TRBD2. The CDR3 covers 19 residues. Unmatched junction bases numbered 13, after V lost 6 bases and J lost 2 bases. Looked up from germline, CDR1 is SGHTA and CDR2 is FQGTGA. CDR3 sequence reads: CASSRLAGGTPTPYNEQFF. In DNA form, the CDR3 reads TGTGCCAGCAGTAGACTAGCGGGAGGTACGCCGACTCCCTACAATGAGCAGTTCTTC.

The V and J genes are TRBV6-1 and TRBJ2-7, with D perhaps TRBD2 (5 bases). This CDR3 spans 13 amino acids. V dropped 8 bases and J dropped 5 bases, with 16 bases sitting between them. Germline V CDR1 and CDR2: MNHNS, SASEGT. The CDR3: CASRGLASDEQYF. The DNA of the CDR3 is TGTGCCAGCCGAGGTCTAGCCAGCGACGAGCAGTACTTC.

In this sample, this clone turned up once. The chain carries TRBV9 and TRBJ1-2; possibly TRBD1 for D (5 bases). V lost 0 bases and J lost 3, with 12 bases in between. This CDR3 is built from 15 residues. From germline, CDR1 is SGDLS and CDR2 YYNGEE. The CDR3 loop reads CASSVGPGMDYGYTF. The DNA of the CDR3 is TGTGCCAGCAGCGTAGGTCCAGGGATGGACTATGGCTACACCTTC.

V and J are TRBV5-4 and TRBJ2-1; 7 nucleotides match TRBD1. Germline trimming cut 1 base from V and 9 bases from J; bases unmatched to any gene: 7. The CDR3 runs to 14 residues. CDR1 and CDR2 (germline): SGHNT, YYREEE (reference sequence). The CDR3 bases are TGTGCCAGCAGCTTGTCAGGGACAGCTACTGAGCAGTTCTTC. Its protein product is CASSLSGTATEQFF.

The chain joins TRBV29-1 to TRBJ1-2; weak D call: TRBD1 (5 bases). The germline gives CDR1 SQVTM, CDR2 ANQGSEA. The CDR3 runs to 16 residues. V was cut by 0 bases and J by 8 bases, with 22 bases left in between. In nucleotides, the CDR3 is TGCAGCGTTGAAGATATAGGGGACTACTTTTCAGGGGGCTACACCTTC. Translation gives CSVEDIGDYFSGGYTF.

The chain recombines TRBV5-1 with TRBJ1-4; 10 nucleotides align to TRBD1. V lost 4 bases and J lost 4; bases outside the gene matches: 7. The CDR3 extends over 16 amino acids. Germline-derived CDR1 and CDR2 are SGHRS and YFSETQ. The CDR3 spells CASSLGTGASNEKLFF. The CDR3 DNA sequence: TGCGCCAGCAGCCTTGGGACAGGGGCCAGTAATGAAAAACTGTTTTTT.

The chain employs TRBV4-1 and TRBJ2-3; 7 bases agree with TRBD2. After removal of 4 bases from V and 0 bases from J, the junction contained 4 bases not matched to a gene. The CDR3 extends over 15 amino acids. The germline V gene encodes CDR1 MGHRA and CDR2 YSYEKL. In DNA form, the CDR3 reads TGCGCCAGCAGCCGTCAAGCGGGGAGCACAGATACGCAGTATTTT. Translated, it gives CASSRQAGSTDTQYF.